This T cell receptor beta chain was captured by sequencing in a study of T cell responses to AZD1222 COVID-19 vaccine. This table comes from immunoSEQ multiplex PCR, and its TCRdb copy is limited to in-frame clones, with some not included. The data show some 180,000 clones, just under 95% seen once. The source material was peripheral blood, sampled 28 days after the second dose of the MenACWY control vaccine. This TCR was sampled from an adult who received the MenACWY meningococcal vaccine as a control.

This CDR3 reads CASSWDNTEAFF. The CDR3 DNA reads as TGTGCCAGCTCGTGGGATAACACTGAAGCTTTCTTT. The J gene is TRBJ1-1, the V gene TRBV18; no definite D call. Germline assignment: CDR1 KGHSH and CDR2 LQKENI. The V end was cut by 6 bases, the J end by 2 bases, with 7 bases between. The CDR3 contains 12 residues.